A single sample gave rise to the 15 T cell receptor beta chains below, sequenced in a study of blood T cell repertoires in COVID-19. TCRdb keeps only in-frame clones here, not all; method: immunoSEQ multiplex PCR. Of some 400,000 clones in the sample, more than 75% were seen once. The sample was PBMCs or T cells enriched from blood (not recorded which). All receptors derive from a man aged 25 to 45 who had recovered from COVID-19.

The rearrangement joins TRBV5-1 to TRBJ2-7; 8 bases are shared with TRBD1. Germline lookup yields CDR1 SGHRS and CDR2 YFSETQ. With 3 bases clipped from V and 0 bases from J, the junction kept 2 bases outside the gene matches. The CDR3 extends over 14 amino acids. The CDR3 nucleotides are TGCGCCAGCAGCTCGACAGGGGACTCCTACGAGCAGTACTTC. Translation: CASSSTGDSYEQYF.

V is TRBV19 and J is TRBJ2-2; TRBD1 is a possible D gene (6 bases). Germline CDR1 is LNHDA and CDR2 is SQIVND (reference sequence). The CDR3 consists of 14 residues. The ends were cut back, 8 bases at V and 5 bases at J, with 15 bases in the middle. CDR3 sequence (DNA): TGTGCCAGTTTTAACAGGGAACTGACCGGGGAGCTGTTTTTT. Translated, it gives CASFNRELTGELFF. Full variable domain (rest looked up from reference TRBV19 and TRBJ2-2): DGGITQSPKYLFRKEGQNVTLSCEQNLNHDAMYWYRQDPGQGLRLIYYSQIVNDFQKGDIAEGYSVSREKKESFPLTVTSAQKNPTAFYLCASFNRELTGELFFGEGSRLTVL.

The V call is TRBV11-2, the J call TRBJ2-5; no definite D call. The V end lost 3 bases, the J end lost 3 bases, and 2 bases lay between the germline ends. Germline V gene data show CDR1 as SGHAT and CDR2 as FQNNGV. The CDR3 sequence is 11 residues long. The CDR3 DNA reads TGTGCCAGCAGCTTTAAAGAGACCCAGTACTTC. It yields the protein CASSFKETQYF.

The gene calls are TRBV28 and TRBJ1-6; 10 nucleotides align to TRBD1. Germline values: CDR1 MDHEN, CDR2 SYDVKM. The V and J ends lost 2 bases and 5 bases, in that order; junction bases with no gene match: 6. CDR3 length: 17 amino acids. CDR3 in amino acids: CASSLPRTGGNNSPLHF. CDR3 nucleotide sequence: TGTGCCAGCAGTTTACCTAGGACAGGGGGGAATAATTCACCCCTCCACTTT.

This chain connects TRBV27 to TRBJ2-7; 7 nucleotides agree with TRBD1. CDR1 and CDR2 (germline): MNHEY, SMNVEV (reference sequence). This CDR3 is 16 amino acids long. With V trimmed by 2 bases and J by 0 bases, 7 bases remained unmatched. CDR3 amino acids: CASSLRGQYSSYEQYF. CDR3 sequence (DNA): TGTGCCAGCAGTTTACGGGGACAGTATAGCTCCTACGAGCAGTACTTC.

This clone is a singleton in its sample. This chain connects TRBV20-1 to TRBJ2-2; 8 nucleotides align to TRBD1. The germline V gene has CDR1 DFQATT and CDR2 SNEGSKA (reference sequence). This CDR3 comprises 14 residues. The V segment lost 3 bases and the J segment 5 bases; nucleotides outside the gene matches: 5. The CDR3, as DNA: TGCAGTGCTAGTCAGGGGGCAGAAACCGGGGAGCTGTTTTTT. Translation gives CSASQGAETGELFF.

This sequence joins TRBV5-1 and TRBJ2-1; a weak D match, TRBD1 (5 bases). V lost 1 base and J 7 bases, leaving 12 bases between the germline ends. Per germline, CDR1 SGHRS and CDR2 YFSETQ. The CDR3 consists of 14 residues. CDR3 protein: CASSLIIQGNEQFF. CDR3 coding DNA: TGCGCCAGCAGCTTGATTATTCAGGGTAATGAGCAGTTCTTC.

This rearrangement joins TRBV23-1 to TRBJ2-7; possible D gene TRBD2, 5 bases. TRBV23-1 is known as an ORF, though its function is uncertain. The CDR3 loop spans 14 amino acids. V shed 0 bases and J shed 3 bases, with 9 bases lying between them. The CDR3 region is CASSQSSGHYEQYF. CDR3 nucleotides: TGCGCCAGCAGTCAATCCAGCGGTCACTACGAGCAGTACTTC.

The J gene is TRBJ2-5, the V gene TRBV5-6; the D gene is possibly TRBD1 (5 bases). The CDR3 length is 14 residues. Trimming left V 4 bases short and J 0 bases short, with 10 bases between. Germline CDR1 is SGHDT and CDR2 is YYEEEE. This chain's CDR3 is CASSPRQYQETQYF. For the CDR3, the DNA is TGTGCCAGCAGCCCCAGACAGTACCAAGAGACCCAGTACTTC.

The rearrangement joins TRBV18 to TRBJ2-5; 7 nucleotides align to TRBD2. Germline CDR1 and CDR2: KGHSH and LQKENI. This CDR3 spans 13 amino acids. Trimming removed 1 base from V and 4 bases from J; junction bases left unmatched: 0. The CDR3 loop reads CASSPQRGETQYF. The CDR3, as DNA: TGTGCCAGCTCACCACAGCGGGGAGAGACCCAGTACTTC.

The chain couples TRBV7-8 to TRBJ1-2, with 9 bases fitting TRBD1. This CDR3 spans 14 amino acids. The germline V gene has CDR1 SGHVS and CDR2 FQNEAQ. V shed 3 bases, J shed 3 bases, and the junction held 2 bases outside the gene matches. The CDR3 bases are TGTGCCAGCAGCTTGGGACAGGGACACTATGGCTACACCTTC. This translates into CASSLGQGHYGYTF.

The chain is built from TRBV7-9 and TRBJ1-1, with D possibly being TRBD1 (6 bases). Deletions cut 3 bases from V and 6 bases from J, with 17 bases between. Germline-derived CDR1 and CDR2 are SEHNR and FQNEAQ (reference sequence). The CDR3 sequence is 15 residues long. As DNA, the CDR3 is TGTGCCAGCAGCTTCATGAGGGGGTCCCTCCCTGAAGCTTTCTTT. Amino acids: CASSFMRGSLPEAFF.

V and J are TRBV30 and TRBJ1-2; no reliable D call. V lost 0 bases to trimming and J lost 4 bases, with 9 bases between them. This CDR3 spans 13 amino acids. CDR1 is GTSNPN and CDR2 is SVGIG in the germline V gene (reference sequence). The CDR3 nucleotides read TGTGCCTGGAGTGTAAACGGGATCTATGGCTACACCTTC. Its protein is CAWSVNGIYGYTF.

This clone was observed once. J is TRBJ2-2 and V is TRBV24-1; tentatively, D is TRBD1 (5 bases). The CDR3 has 16 residues. Germline loops: CDR1 KGHDR, CDR2 SFDVKD. Trimming cost V 4 bases and J 6 bases, with 17 bases left between them. The CDR3 reads CATSDPGRENSGELFF. The DNA of the CDR3 is TGTGCCACCAGTGACCCAGGCAGGGAAAACTCCGGGGAGCTGTTTTTT.

CDR3: CASMSRGTGELFF. CDR3 sequence (DNA): TGTGCCAGCATGAGCCGGGGGACCGGGGAGCTGTTTTTT. This chain links TRBV6-5 with TRBJ2-2; the D gene is possibly TRBD2 (6 bases). V gave up 7 bases and J gave up 5 bases, with 11 bases separating them. This CDR3 is 13 amino acids long. Germline V CDR1 and CDR2: MNHEY, SVGAGI.